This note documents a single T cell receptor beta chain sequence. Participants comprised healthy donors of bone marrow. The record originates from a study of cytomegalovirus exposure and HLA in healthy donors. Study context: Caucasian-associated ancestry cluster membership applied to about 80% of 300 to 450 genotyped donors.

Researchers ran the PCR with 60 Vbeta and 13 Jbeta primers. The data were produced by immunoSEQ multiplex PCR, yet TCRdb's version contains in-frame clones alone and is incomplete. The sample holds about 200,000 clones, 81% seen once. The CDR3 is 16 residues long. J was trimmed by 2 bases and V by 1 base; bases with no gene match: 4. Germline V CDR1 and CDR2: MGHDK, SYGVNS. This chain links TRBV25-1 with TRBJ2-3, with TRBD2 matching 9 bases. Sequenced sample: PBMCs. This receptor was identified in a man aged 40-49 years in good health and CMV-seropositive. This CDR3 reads CASSELASGDTDTQYF. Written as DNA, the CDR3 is TGTGCCAGCAGTGAATTGGCTAGCGGGGACACAGATACGCAGTATTTT.